Listed here are 24 T cell receptor beta chains from one sample, sequenced in a study of CD4 T cells in relation to SARS-CoV-2 and coronaviruses. The repertoire was sequenced with immunoSEQ multiplex PCR; TCRdb's copy has only in-frame clones and lacks some. Of about 20,000 clones in the sample, less than 75% were seen once. Antigen specificity for these receptors is unknown. Before the COVID-19 pandemic, during about 2011-2018, CD4+ T cells were taken from unexposed donors. After about ten days of culture, CD4+ T cells were isolated. Material: CD4+ T cells from PBMCs, cultured in vitro. The receptor source for this set is a human donor in good health.

The chain couples TRBV2 to TRBJ1-2, with D perhaps matching TRBD1 (6 bases). The CDR3 has 12 residues. Trimming shortened V by 3 bases and J by 8 bases, and 10 bases separated the two germline ends. Germline values: CDR1 SNHLY, CDR2 FYNNEI. In DNA, the CDR3 is TGTGCCAGCAGTGAGGGGGCGCAGGGCTACACCTTC. It yields the protein CASSEGAQGYTF.

The chain uses TRBV10-3 and TRBJ1-1; possibly TRBD1 for D (5 bases). The CDR3 length is 11 residues. Trimming shortened V by 2 bases and J by 8 bases, and 6 bases separated the two germline ends. The germline V gene encodes CDR1 ENHRY and CDR2 SYGVKD. DNA for the CDR3: TGTGCCATCAGTGAGAAGGGGGAAGCTTTCTTT. This encodes CAISEKGEAFF.

This clone is medium-sized in the sample. The V gene is TRBV6-5, the J gene TRBJ2-7; 7 bases are shared with TRBD2. The CDR3 loop spans 15 amino acids. Germline V gene lookup returns CDR1 MNHEY and CDR2 SVGAGI. The V and J ends lost 0 bases and 2 bases, in that order; junction bases with no gene match: 4. The CDR3 reads CASSYSSAGAYEQYF. CDR3 in DNA: TGTGCCAGCAGTTACTCGTCGGCGGGGGCCTACGAGCAGTACTTC.

CDR3 DNA sequence: TGTGCCAGCAGCCTCCTAAGGGGGCTCGTAGAGACCCAGTACTTC. As protein: CASSLLRGLVETQYF. The chain has TRBV7-9 and TRBJ2-5, with 7 bases that match TRBD1. CDR1 is SEHNR and CDR2 is FQNEAQ in the germline V gene (reference sequence). This CDR3 is built from 15 residues. Unmatched junction bases numbered 10, after V lost 5 bases and J lost 4 bases.

The chain combines TRBV4-1 with TRBJ1-1; weak D call: TRBD1 (6 bases). The ends were cut back, 1 base at V and 6 bases at J, with 15 bases in the middle. The V gene's germline CDR1 is MGHRA and CDR2 YSYEKL. The CDR3 extends over 15 amino acids. This CDR3 reads CASSQGRGGWAEAFF. The CDR3 nucleotides read TGCGCCAGCAGCCAAGGTAGGGGGGGGTGGGCTGAAGCTTTCTTT.

CDR3 protein: CSVGWGDRDTEAFF. In DNA, the CDR3 is TGCAGCGTTGGTTGGGGGGACAGGGACACTGAAGCTTTCTTT. The rearrangement uses TRBV29-1 and TRBJ1-1; 9 nucleotides line up with TRBD1. Germline CDR1 reads SQVTM; CDR2 reads ANQGSEA. The CDR3 runs 14 residues. After removal of 4 bases from V and 3 bases from J, the junction contained 6 bases not matched to a gene.

The rearrangement uses TRBV19 and TRBJ2-1; possibly TRBD1 or TRBD2 for D (5 bases each). The CDR3 extends over 13 amino acids. The ends were cut back, 5 bases at V and 10 bases at J, with 15 bases in the middle. Germline loops: CDR1 LNHDA, CDR2 SQIVND (reference sequence). The CDR3 DNA is TGTGCCAGTAGTCCCGACCGGGACCGAGAGCAGTTCTTC. It translates to CASSPDRDREQFF.

The rearrangement joins TRBV4-2 to TRBJ2-5, with TRBD2 identical over 12 bases. V lost 0 bases to trimming and J lost 4 bases; unmatched junction nucleotides: 6. The germline V gene encodes CDR1 LGHNA and CDR2 YNFKEQ. The CDR3 has 17 residues. The CDR3 DNA is TGTGCCAGCAGCCAAGATCTTGCACTAGCGGGAGGAGAGACCCAGTACTTC. Translating gives CASSQDLALAGGETQYF.

This chain connects TRBV9 to TRBJ2-5, with 9 bases matching TRBD1. Trimming took 1 base from V and 4 from J; bases not matched to a gene: 5. Germline-derived CDR1 and CDR2 are SGDLS and YYNGEE. This CDR3 region has 15 residues. DNA for the CDR3: TGTGCCAGCAGCGTAAACGGACAGGGGCCAGAGACCCAGTACTTC. Its protein is CASSVNGQGPETQYF.

The rearrangement joins TRBV27 to TRBJ2-1; 9 bases line up with TRBD2. J gave up 7 bases and V 0 bases, and 10 bases lay outside the gene matches. The CDR3 spans 17 residues. The germline V gene encodes CDR1 MNHEY and CDR2 SMNVEV (reference sequence). DNA of the CDR3: TGTGCCAGCAGTTTATCGAGGTGGGCGGGGGGGCGAAATGAGCAGTTCTTC. Amino acid sequence: CASSLSRWAGGRNEQFF.

In nucleotides, the CDR3 is TGCGCCAGCAGAGGTGAAAAACTGTTTTTT. Residues: CASRGEKLFF. The rearrangement links TRBV10-1 to TRBJ1-4; D call uncertain. This CDR3 comprises 10 residues. The V gene's germline CDR1 is WNHNN and CDR2 SYGVQD (reference sequence). V lost 6 bases, J lost 7 bases, and 3 bases lay in between.

This clone was observed a single time. The chain joins TRBV24-1 to TRBJ2-3; maybe TRBD2 (5 bases). The V gene lost 1 base and the J gene lost 0 bases, with 7 bases spanning the gap. The CDR3 runs 15 residues. CDR1 KGHDR and CDR2 SFDVKD come from the germline V gene. The CDR3 region is CATSDLADSTDTQYF. The CDR3 nucleotides read TGTGCCACCAGTGATTTAGCGGACAGCACAGATACGCAGTATTTT.

This clone was picked up a small number of times. CDR3: CASSLYNSPLHF. The CDR3, as DNA: TGTGCCAGCAGCTTATATAATTCACCCCTCCACTTT. J is TRBJ1-6 and V is TRBV7-2; unclear D gene. CDR1 is SGHTA and CDR2 is FQGNSA in the germline V gene. V gave up 2 bases and J gave up 4 bases, with 0 bases separating them. The CDR3 has 12 amino acids. Together with reference TRBV7-2 and TRBJ1-6, the CDR3 gives the full variable domain: GAGVSQSPSNKVTEKGKDVELRCDPISGHTALYWYRQSLGQGLEFLIYFQGNSAPDKSGLPSDRFSAERTGGSVSTLTIQRTQQEDSAVYLCASSLYNSPLHFGNGTRLTVT.

The chain combines TRBV7-9 with TRBJ2-5; TRBD1 matches at 10 bases. The CDR3 runs to 15 residues. Germline assignment: CDR1 SEHNR and CDR2 FQNEAQ (reference sequence). Unmatched junction bases numbered 7, after V lost 5 bases and J lost 4 bases. As DNA, the CDR3 is TGTGCCAGCAGCCAGGGACAGGGGCTCGGAGAGACCCAGTACTTC. Translating it yields CASSQGQGLGETQYF. Looking up the rest from reference TRBV7-9 and TRBJ2-5 gives the full variable domain: DTGVSQNPRHKITKRGQNVTFRCDPISEHNRLYWYRQTLGQGPEFLTYFQNEAQLEKSRLLSDRFSAERPKGSFSTLEIQRTEQGDSAMYLCASSQGQGLGETQYFGPGTRLLVL.

V gene TRBV10-2 combines with J gene TRBJ2-1; possibly TRBD1 or TRBD2 for D (5 bases each). This CDR3 is 15 amino acids long. CDR1 is WSHSY and CDR2 is SAAADI in the germline V gene. The germline V and J ends were trimmed by 1 base and 1 base, with 8 bases remaining between them. The CDR3 loop reads CASSEFGGSYNEQFF. The CDR3 coding sequence is TGCGCCAGCAGTGAGTTTGGGGGATCCTACAATGAGCAGTTCTTC.

CDR3 nucleotide sequence: TGTGCCAGCAGTTACTCATCACGAACGAGCTCCTACGAGCAGTACTTC. Protein sequence: CASSYSSRTSSYEQYF. V gene TRBV6-2 or TRBV6-3 combines with J gene TRBJ2-7; D is unclear. Germline assignment: CDR1 MNHEY and CDR2 SVGEGT. Deletions cut 0 bases from V and 0 bases from J, with 12 bases between. This CDR3 has 16 amino acids.

The V call is TRBV30, the J call TRBJ2-3; no clear D. This CDR3 spans 14 amino acids. Germline V gene data show CDR1 as GTSNPN and CDR2 as SVGIG (reference sequence). V lost 0 bases, J lost 0 bases, and 7 bases lay in between. The DNA for the CDR3 is TGTGCCTGGAGTGTGGGAAGTAGCACAGATACGCAGTATTTT. This sequence encodes CAWSVGSSTDTQYF.

The chain combines TRBV5-1 with TRBJ2-2, with D perhaps TRBD2 (5 bases). Germline CDR1 and CDR2: SGHRS and YFSETQ. Trimming stripped 2 bases from V and 1 base from J, with 9 bases between. This CDR3 region has 15 residues. Here the CDR3 DNA reads TGCGCCAGCAGCTTCTTGGGAGTGAACACCGGGGAGCTGTTTTTT. Protein sequence: CASSFLGVNTGELFF.

The chain couples TRBV11-2 to TRBJ2-1; D unclear. Trimming took 1 base from V and 7 from J, leaving 8 bases between them. Germline V gives CDR1 SGHAT, CDR2 FQNNGV. This CDR3 spans 13 amino acids. CDR3 sequence: CASSLGPRNEQFF. Written as DNA, the CDR3 is TGTGCCAGCAGCTTAGGGCCGAGGAATGAGCAGTTCTTC.

V gene TRBV4-3 combines with J gene TRBJ2-7, with D perhaps being TRBD1 or TRBD2 (6 bases each). CDR1 LGHNA and CDR2 YSLEER come from the germline V gene. With 5 bases removed from V and 0 bases from J, the gap between germline ends came to 14 bases. This CDR3 is built from 15 residues. The CDR3 sequence: CASSYKGEASYEQYF. The CDR3 DNA is TGCGCCAGCAGCTACAAGGGGGAGGCCTCCTACGAGCAGTACTTC.

The chain links TRBV5-1 to TRBJ2-1; 11 nucleotides line up with TRBD2. In germline, CDR1 is SGHRS, CDR2 YFSETQ. This CDR3 contains 15 residues. Unmatched junction bases numbered 7, after V lost 1 base and J lost 10 bases. The CDR3 sequence: CASSLLASGRTEQFF. DNA for the CDR3: TGCGCCAGCAGCTTGTTGGCTAGCGGGAGGACCGAGCAGTTCTTC.

V is TRBV4-3 and J is TRBJ2-1; D gene unclear. Germline CDR1 reads LGHNA; CDR2 reads YSLEER. The CDR3 spans 12 residues. Trimming removed 3 bases at V and 6 bases at J, with 6 bases between. This chain's CDR3 is CASSQHTNEQFF. In DNA form, the CDR3 reads TGCGCCAGCAGCCAGCATACCAATGAGCAGTTCTTC.

This clone was counted only a few times. The chain links TRBV29-1 to TRBJ1-2; 10 bases are shared with TRBD1. This CDR3 comprises 14 residues. V dropped 1 base and J dropped 8; count of bases not matched to a gene: 7. Germline V gene lookup returns CDR1 SQVTM and CDR2 ANQGSEA. CDR3 coding DNA: TGCAGCGTTGAAGTGGGACAGGGGATTTACGGCTACACCTTC. The encoded protein is CSVEVGQGIYGYTF.

The chain is built from TRBV7-3 and TRBJ2-1; D is unclear. V shed 3 bases and J shed 4 bases, with 10 bases lying between them. Germline V gene lookup returns CDR1 SGHTA and CDR2 FQGTGA. CDR3 length: 14 amino acids. The CDR3 DNA is TGTGCCAGCAGCTTCGGCCTAGAATACAATGAGCAGTTCTTC. Translation gives CASSFGLEYNEQFF.